The next 26 T cell receptor beta chains were all read from a single sample in a study of spatial heterogeneity in lung cancer. Time point in this sample: blood at routine non-recurrence follow-up after resection. TCRdb ran MiXCR on the 5' RACE reads and lists one entry per CDR3 protein. The sample consists of 40,000 to 45,000 distinct CDR3 sequences, around 21% of them appearing once. Sequenced material: PBMCs, taken at follow-up. The receptor source for this set is a female donor with early-stage non-small cell lung cancer.

This clonotype was detected a few times. CDR3 nucleotides: TGTGCCAGTAGTAGAGGGATCCACAATGAGCAGTTCTTC. Residues: CASSRGIHNEQFF. The chain employs TRBV19 and TRBJ2-1; D might be TRBD2 (5 bases). Germline-derived CDR1 and CDR2 are LNHDA and SQIVND (reference sequence). V gave up 4 bases and J gave up 5 bases, with 9 bases separating them. The CDR3 is 13 amino acids. The whole variable domain, remainder taken from reference TRBV19 and TRBJ2-1, is DGGITQSPKYLFRKEGQNVTLSCEQNLNHDAMYWYRQDPGQGLRLIYYSQIVNDFQKGDIAEGYSVSREKKESFPLTVTSAQKNPTAFYLCASSRGIHNEQFFGPGTRLTVL.

The chain carries TRBV19 and TRBJ2-2; D is ambiguous. CDR3 length: 13 residues. Trimming removed 3 bases from V and 8 bases from J, with 10 bases in between. Per germline, CDR1 LNHDA and CDR2 SQIVND (reference sequence). Written as DNA, the CDR3 is TGTGCCAGTAGTATCTTCTTGTCGGGGGAGCTGTTTTTT. Encoded protein: CASSIFLSGELFF.

This clonotype came up a few times. This sequence joins TRBV20-1 and TRBJ2-3; D is uncertain. The germline V gene has CDR1 DFQATT and CDR2 SNEGSKA (reference sequence). Trimming shortened V by 7 bases and J by 0 bases, and 17 bases separated the two germline ends. The CDR3 runs 15 residues. CDR3 sequence (DNA): TGCAGTGTCTTAAAAGGGTTGCTTAGCACAGATACGCAGTATTTT. Translation gives CSVLKGLLSTDTQYF.

The chain recombines TRBV7-8 with TRBJ1-5, with 8 positions matching TRBD1. The ends lost 1 base at V and 5 bases at J; junction bases unmatched: 16. The CDR3 covers 19 residues. The germline V gene has CDR1 SGHVS and CDR2 FQNEAQ. For the CDR3, the DNA is TGTGCCAGCAGCTTAGGGTCGGCTTTCTCGGACAGGGTGTATCAGCCCCAGCATTTT. It yields the protein CASSLGSAFSDRVYQPQHF. Using reference TRBV7-8 and TRBJ1-5 for the parts outside the CDR3, the full variable domain is GAGVSQSPRYKVAKRGQDVALRCDPISGHVSLFWYQQALGQGPEFLTYFQNEAQLDKSGLPSDRFFAERPEGSVSTLKIQRTQQEDSAVYLCASSLGSAFSDRVYQPQHFGDGTRLSIL.

The table lists this clonotype with a few counts. The chain joins TRBV5-1 to TRBJ2-3; D could derive from TRBD1 or TRBD2 (6 bases each). The V end was cut by 0 bases, the J end by 0 bases, with 11 bases between. The germline V gene has CDR1 SGHRS and CDR2 YFSETQ. The CDR3 loop spans 16 amino acids. In DNA, the CDR3 is TGCGCCAGCAGCTTGGAGGGGGGTACTAGCACAGATACGCAGTATTTT. This gives the protein CASSLEGGTSTDTQYF.

This clonotype was counted only a few times. V and J are TRBV6-1 and TRBJ2-7; no clear D gene. The ends were cut back, 3 bases at V and 3 bases at J, with 12 bases in the middle. Germline V gene data show CDR1 as MNHNS and CDR2 as SASEGT. This CDR3 comprises 14 residues. The DNA for the CDR3 is TGTGCCAGCAGTGAGTCGGGCCAGAGCTACGAGCAGTACGTC. It translates to CASSESGQSYEQYV.

V usage is TRBV5-1 and J usage is TRBJ1-1, with D perhaps TRBD1 (5 bases). The CDR3 totals 14 residues. Germline values: CDR1 SGHRS, CDR2 YFSETQ. With 4 bases removed from V and 2 bases from J, the gap between germline ends came to 12 bases. CDR3 sequence: CASSGRELNTEAFF. In DNA form, the CDR3 reads TGCGCCAGCAGCGGCAGGGAATTAAACACTGAAGCTTTCTTT. Combining the CDR3 with reference TRBV5-1 and TRBJ1-1 gives the whole variable domain KAGVTQTPRYLIKTRGQQVTLSCSPISGHRSVSWYQQTPGQGLQFLFEYFSETQRNKGNFPGRFSGRQFSNSRSEMNVSTLELGDSALYLCASSGRELNTEAFFGQGTRLTVV.

The chain has TRBV7-2 and TRBJ2-6, with 7 bases fitting TRBD1. The CDR3 length is 17 residues. Trimming at V came to 4 bases and at J to 3 bases, leaving 9 bases not matched to a gene. From germline, CDR1 is SGHTA and CDR2 FQGNSA. Here the CDR3 DNA reads TGTGCCAGCAGCTCCTTACAGGGGTTTTATGGGGCCAACGTCCTGACTTTC. Its translation is CASSSLQGFYGANVLTF.

This clonotype showed up many times. The chain combines TRBV9 with TRBJ2-2, with TRBD2 matching 10 bases. Germline V CDR1 and CDR2: SGDLS, YYNGEE. This CDR3 is built from 19 residues. Trimming removed 1 base from V and 3 bases from J; junction bases left unmatched: 12. The CDR3 bases are TGTGCCAGCAGCGTAAGTCGGTTGGAACTAGCGGGGCACACCGGGGAGCTGTTTTTT. Amino acid sequence: CASSVSRLELAGHTGELFF.

Points on this clonotype: A far larger clone is off by one base, so a read error is likely. This chain uses TRBV6-6 with TRBJ2-5; D uncertain. V was pared by 6 bases and J by 2 bases, with 4 bases between. CDR1 MNHNY and CDR2 SVGAGI come from the germline V gene (reference sequence). The CDR3 totals 11 residues. CDR3 protein: CASSEQETQYF. The DNA of the CDR3 is TGTGCCAGCAGCGAGCAAGAGACCCAGTACTTC.

V is TRBV24-1 and J is TRBJ2-3, with 8 bases aligning to TRBD2. Trimming removed 6 bases from V and 5 bases from J; junction bases left unmatched: 6. This CDR3 has 14 residues. The germline gives CDR1 KGHDR, CDR2 SFDVKD. CDR3 sequence reads: CATSPGGALDTQYF. The CDR3 DNA follows: TGTGCCACCAGTCCCGGGGGGGCCTTAGATACGCAGTATTTT.

The CDR3 here is CASSLDDPGWANVLTF. DNA of the CDR3: TGTGCCAGCAGTTTAGATGACCCGGGGTGGGCCAACGTCCTGACTTTC. The genes are TRBV12-3 or TRBV12-4 and TRBJ2-6, with a tentative D call TRBD2 (5 bases). The CDR3 covers 16 residues. With 1 base removed from V and 5 bases from J, the gap between germline ends came to 12 bases.

This chain links TRBV2 with TRBJ1-2, with D perhaps TRBD1 (5 bases). Between the trimmed V and J ends, which lost 8 bases and 7 bases, there was a span of 20 bases. Germline values: CDR1 SNHLY, CDR2 FYNNEI. The CDR3 totals 14 residues. CDR3 region: CASRRTGGTSGYTF. CDR3 in DNA: TGTGCCAGCCGCCGGACGGGGGGAACTAGTGGCTACACCTTC.

CDR3 loop: CSARGGGAGSYNEQFF. DNA of the CDR3: TGCAGTGCTAGAGGCGGGGGGGCCGGTTCCTACAATGAGCAGTTCTTC. This chain connects TRBV20-1 to TRBJ2-1; 9 bases line up with TRBD2. V trimming: 1 base; J trimming: 1 base; junction bases outside the gene matches: 5. The CDR3 runs 16 residues. CDR1 and CDR2 (germline): DFQATT, SNEGSKA (reference sequence).

This clonotype has only a few counts. The chain couples TRBV20-1 to TRBJ2-3; 10 bases agree with TRBD2. With 4 bases clipped from V and 8 bases from J, the junction kept 12 bases outside the gene matches. CDR1 and CDR2 from the germline V gene are DFQATT and SNEGSKA (reference sequence). The CDR3 has 15 residues. This chain's CDR3 is CSAKAGGPVTGTQYF. CDR3 bases: TGCAGTGCTAAAGCGGGAGGGCCCGTGACGGGTACGCAGTATTTT.

This clonotype was picked up many times. The chain is built from TRBV20-1 and TRBJ2-1; 10 bases agree with TRBD2. Germline values: CDR1 DFQATT, CDR2 SNEGSKA (reference sequence). Trimming took 1 base from V and 4 from J; bases not matched to a gene: 1. The length of the CDR3 is 14 residues. The CDR3 loop reads CSARGTSGYNEQFF. CDR3 coding DNA: TGCAGTGCTAGAGGGACTAGCGGTTACAATGAGCAGTTCTTC.

V is TRBV5-1 and J is TRBJ2-3; 8 positions agree with TRBD2. V was pared by 2 bases and J by 3 bases, with 2 bases of the junction left unmatched. Germline V gene data show CDR1 as SGHRS and CDR2 as YFSETQ. The CDR3 spans 14 residues. CDR3 DNA: TGCGCCAGCAGCTTAGCGGGAGAGACAGATACGCAGTATTTT. This codes for CASSLAGETDTQYF.

This clonotype was observed many times. This chain joins TRBV2 and TRBJ2-2; TRBD1 aligns across 10 bases. Germline-derived CDR1 and CDR2 are SNHLY and FYNNEI. The CDR3 runs to 16 residues. The trim removed 6 bases at V and 7 bases at J, leaving 11 bases unmatched. CDR3 nucleotide sequence: TGTGCCAGCAGCGTACAAGGGACAGGGGCTAACGGGGAGCTGTTTTTT. Its translation: CASSVQGTGANGELFF.

This chain joins TRBV4-1 and TRBJ1-1; TRBD1 agrees at 7 bases. The germline V gene encodes CDR1 MGHRA and CDR2 YSYEKL. Unmatched junction bases numbered 7, after V lost 6 bases and J lost 3 bases. The CDR3 is 14 amino acids. The CDR3 loop reads CASSRTGSDTEAFF. DNA of the CDR3: TGCGCCAGCAGTAGGACAGGTTCTGACACTGAAGCTTTCTTT.

This clonotype has at least ten counts. Here the CDR3 DNA reads TGTGCCAGCGATCAGGGAGGCGAGCAGTACTTC. Protein: CASDQGGEQYF. The V and J genes are TRBV25-1 and TRBJ2-7; a possible D gene is TRBD2 (6 bases). Deletions cut 8 bases from V and 6 bases from J, with 11 bases between. Germline CDR1 MGHDK, CDR2 SYGVNS. The CDR3 is 11 amino acids.

This clonotype was counted a few times. This chain connects TRBV18 to TRBJ2-5; 10 nucleotides line up with TRBD2. Trimming removed 6 bases from V and 2 bases from J; junction bases left unmatched: 18. The CDR3 is 19 residues long. Germline V gene sequence: CDR1 KGHSH, CDR2 LQKENI. Written as DNA, the CDR3 is TGTGCCAGCTCCCCTCGGGGATCGGCTAGCGGGAGTGATCAAGAGACCCAGTACTTC. Translating gives CASSPRGSASGSDQETQYF.

This clonotype was seen a handful of times. This chain joins TRBV6-5 and TRBJ2-7, with TRBD1 as a possible D gene (6 bases). The CDR3 contains 13 residues. The V end was cut by 6 bases, the J end by 3 bases, with 12 bases between. Germline-derived CDR1 and CDR2 are MNHEY and SVGAGI. CDR3 nucleotide sequence: TGTGCCAGCAGGAAAGGACAGTTCTACGAGCAGTACTTC. This encodes CASRKGQFYEQYF.

This chain links TRBV20-1 with TRBJ1-1; no clear D. V dropped 2 bases and J dropped 1 base, with 8 bases sitting between them. The CDR3 has 13 amino acids. Germline V gene lookup returns CDR1 DFQATT and CDR2 SNEGSKA (reference sequence). This CDR3 is CSARRTTNTEAFF. The CDR3 DNA reads TGCAGTGCTAGACGAACTACGAACACTGAAGCTTTCTTT.

This clonotype appeared a few times. The rearrangement links TRBV2 to TRBJ2-5; tentatively, D is TRBD2 (6 bases). V lost 6 bases, J lost 5 bases, and 19 bases lay in between. This CDR3 contains 15 residues. The germline gives CDR1 SNHLY, CDR2 FYNNEI. The DNA for the CDR3 is TGTGCCAGCAGGGCGGGGACGGCCGGTGGGGAGACCCAGTACTTC. It encodes CASRAGTAGGETQYF.

This clonotype is medium-sized. The CDR3 sequence: CASSIVGRAYNEQFF. The CDR3 DNA reads as TGTGCCAGTAGTATCGTGGGGAGGGCCTACAATGAGCAGTTCTTC. This rearrangement joins TRBV19 to TRBJ2-1, with TRBD2 matching over 7 bases. The length of the CDR3 is 15 residues. Germline assignment: CDR1 LNHDA and CDR2 SQIVND (reference sequence). The V and J ends lost 3 bases and 2 bases, in that order; junction bases with no gene match: 4.

The V and J genes are TRBV7-8 and TRBJ2-1, with 11 bases aligning to TRBD2. Germline V gives CDR1 SGHVS, CDR2 FQNEAQ. V gave up 7 bases and J gave up 2 bases; unmatched junction bases: 19. The CDR3 contains 20 residues. The CDR3, as DNA: TGTGCCAGCACCCCAGGAAGGTTAGCGGGAGGGAAAAATACCTACAATGAGCAGTTCTTC. Its translation is CASTPGRLAGGKNTYNEQFF.